The subject of this entry is one T cell receptor beta chain. What it binds is unknown. The sample belongs to a study of cytomegalovirus exposure and HLA in healthy donors. Study conclusions and caveats: The classifier, whose performance was assessed in both the original and validation cohorts, reportedly diagnosed cytomegalovirus status with high specificity and sensitivity.

The CDR3 runs to 13 residues. Looked up from germline, CDR1 is ENHRY and CDR2 is SYGVKD. With V trimmed by 5 bases and J by 7 bases, 4 bases remained unmatched. The assay was immunoSEQ multiplex PCR, and TCRdb's table has in-frame clones only and misses some. Found here are over 130,000 clones, around 87% of them singletons; the top ten hold 8.5% to 9.5%. The sequence was collected from a man aged 18 to 29 in good health and CMV-seropositive. The specimen sequenced was PBMCs. The chain employs TRBV10-3 and TRBJ2-7; TRBD1 aligns across 11 bases. CDR3: CAISTGTGGEQYF. CDR3 sequence (DNA): TGTGCCATCAGTACCGGGACAGGGGGAGAGCAGTACTTC.